This is a list of T cell receptor beta chains from one sample in a study of CD4 T cells in relation to SARS-CoV-2 and coronaviruses. Data came from immunoSEQ multiplex PCR; TCRdb stores just in-frame clones and leaves some out. The data contain tens of thousands of clones, approximately 93% of them singletons. Sequences were obtained from naive CD4+ T cells from PBMCs. The source is a human donor in good health. Each CDR3 is given with its conserved first and last residue. A D gene is named only where the DNA matches it firmly.

V: TRBV5-1
D: TRBD1
J: TRBJ1-4
DNA: TGCGCCAGCAGCTCGTTTCCTCGGACAGGGGCGGAAAAACTGTTTTTT
CDR3: CASSSFPRTGAEKLFF

V: TRBV3-1/TRBV3-2
D: TRBD2
J: TRBJ2-7
DNA: TGTGCCAGCAGTCCGACGGCGGGAGTAGGCGTCGAGCAGTACTTC
CDR3: CASSPTAGVGVEQYF

V: TRBV19
D: -
J: TRBJ2-1
DNA: TGTGCCAGTAGTGGGACGGCCTACAATGAGCAGTTCTTC
CDR3: CASSGTAYNEQFF

V: TRBV6-1
D: -
J: TRBJ1-1
DNA: TGTGCCAGCAGTGAAGGAACGGGCAGCTTGAACACTGAAGCTTTCTTT
CDR3: CASSEGTGSLNTEAFF

V: TRBV3-1/TRBV3-2
D: TRBD1
J: TRBJ2-1
DNA: TGTGCCAGCAGCAGCCAGACAGGGCAAAATGAGCAGTTCTTC
CDR3: CASSSQTGQNEQFF

V: TRBV9
D: TRBD2
J: TRBJ2-5
DNA: TGTGCCAGCAGCGTAGCGCTAGCGGGGGGTATTCAAGAGACCCAGTACTTC
CDR3: CASSVALAGGIQETQYF

V: TRBV18
D: TRBD2
J: TRBJ2-1
DNA: TGTGCCAGCTCACAAGGGACTAGCGAATATGAGCAGTTCTTC
CDR3: CASSQGTSEYEQFF

V: TRBV5-1
D: -
J: TRBJ1-1
DNA: TGCGCCAGCAGCTCGATGTCGGGGAACACTGAAGCTTTCTTT
CDR3: CASSSMSGNTEAFF

V: TRBV5-6
D: -
J: TRBJ2-7
DNA: TGTGCCAGCAGCCGGCCCGACAGATCCTACGAGCAGTACTTC
CDR3: CASSRPDRSYEQYF

V: TRBV21-1
D: -
J: TRBJ2-7
DNA: TGTGCCAGCAGCGAGGAGAAACACGTCTACGAGCAGTACTTC
CDR3: CASSEEKHVYEQYF

V: TRBV7-2
D: TRBD1
J: TRBJ2-5
DNA: TGTGCCAGCAGCTTTGCCGGGACAGGGAGGAGAAAGACCCAGTACTTC
CDR3: CASSFAGTGRRKTQYF

V: TRBV5-1
D: TRBD2
J: TRBJ2-1
DNA: TGCGCCAGCAGCAGGAGCGGGGGGAGCTCCTACAATGAGCAGTTCTTC
CDR3: CASSRSGGSSYNEQFF

V: TRBV5-4
D: -
J: TRBJ1-4
DNA: TGTGCCAGCACGCCCAGACCGAACTTACAGGGAGCAACTAATGAAAAACTGTTTTTT
CDR3: CASTPRPNLQGATNEKLFF

V: TRBV7-6
D: -
J: TRBJ1-3
DNA: TGTGCCAGCAGCTTGGCGGGGAGCTCTGGAAACACCATATATTTT
CDR3: CASSLAGSSGNTIYF

V: TRBV5-4
D: -
J: TRBJ1-6
DNA: TGTGCCAGCAGGGTTCGCATTGATTCACCCCTCCACTTT
CDR3: CASRVRIDSPLHF